Sequencing of this TCR beta chain was carried out in a study of human T cells and chemical hapten exposure. MiXCR, run by TCRdb on the RACE reads, gives a single entry per CDR3 protein. This table has 300,000 to 450,000 distinct CDR3 sequences, about 4.4% appearing once. This clonotype was recorded many times. Sample time point: patch test 1, 2 weeks after DPC sensitization. Treatment reported: therapeutic diphenylcyclopropenone sensitization with weekly scalp DPC. The receptor's source is a woman aged 50 to 60 with alopecia areata. Some clones in this sample may be carry-over from other donors' samples. Material: whole blood, obtained in connection with sensitization to the hapten diphenylcyclopropenone (DPC).

This CDR3 reads CSAGWEGSSNQPQHF. CDR3 nucleotides: TGCAGTGCGGGATGGGAGGGGTCTAGCAATCAGCCCCAGCATTTT. This chain joins TRBV20-1 and TRBJ1-5; the D gene is possibly TRBD1 (5 bases). The V end lost 6 bases, the J end lost 0 bases, and 15 bases lay between the germline ends. Germline values: CDR1 DFQATT, CDR2 SNEGSKA (reference sequence). This CDR3 contains 15 residues.